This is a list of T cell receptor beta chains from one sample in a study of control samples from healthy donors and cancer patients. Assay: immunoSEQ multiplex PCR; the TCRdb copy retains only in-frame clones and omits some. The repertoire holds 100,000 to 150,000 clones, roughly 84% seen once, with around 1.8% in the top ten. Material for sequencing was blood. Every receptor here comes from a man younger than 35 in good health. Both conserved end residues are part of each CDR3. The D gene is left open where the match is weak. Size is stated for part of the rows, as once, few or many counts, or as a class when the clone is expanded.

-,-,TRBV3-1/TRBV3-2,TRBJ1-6,CASSQDRGVYNSPLHF,TGTGCCAGCAGCCAAGATCGCGGGGTCTATAATTCACCCCTCCACTTT
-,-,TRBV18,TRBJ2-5,CASSPAVLMRETQYF,TGTGCCAGCTCACCAGCCGTATTGATGCGGGAGACCCAGTACTTC
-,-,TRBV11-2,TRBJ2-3,CASRRTSQREDTQYF,TGTGCCAGCCGCCGGACGTCGCAACGGGAAGATACGCAGTATTTT
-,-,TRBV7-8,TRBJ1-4,CASSLVIGGREKLFF,TGTGCCAGCAGCTTAGTTATCGGGGGGCGAGAAAAACTGTTTTTT
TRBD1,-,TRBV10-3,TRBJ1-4,CAITTGQGEKLFF,TGTGCCATCACGACAGGGCAGGGGGAAAAACTGTTTTTT
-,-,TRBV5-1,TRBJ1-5,CASSFEPSDISNQPQHF,TGCGCCAGCAGCTTTGAGCCGTCGGATATCAGCAATCAGCCCCAGCATTTT
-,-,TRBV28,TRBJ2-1,CASGSVEGRGNEQFF,TGTGCCAGCGGGAGCGTGGAGGGCCGAGGCAATGAGCAGTTCTTC
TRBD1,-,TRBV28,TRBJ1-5,CASSSITGGVSNQPQHF,TGTGCCAGCAGTTCTATTACAGGGGGGGTAAGCAATCAGCCCCAGCATTTT
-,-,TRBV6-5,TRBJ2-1,CASSYRSPGSYNEQFF,TGTGCCAGCAGTTATCGGTCCCCCGGCTCCTACAATGAGCAGTTCTTC
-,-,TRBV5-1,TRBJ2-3,CASSLAITTGLETDTQYF,TGCGCCAGCAGCTTGGCCATAACCACAGGGTTGGAAACAGATACGCAGTATTTT
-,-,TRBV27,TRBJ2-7,CASSLSIPGRTYEQYF,TGTGCCAGCAGTTTATCGATCCCGGGACGGACCTACGAGCAGTACTTC
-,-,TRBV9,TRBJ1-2,CASMGRGDGYTF,TGTGCCAGCATGGGCAGGGGAGATGGCTACACCTTC
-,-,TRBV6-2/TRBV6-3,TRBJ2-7,CASSYSYSYEQYF,TGTGCCAGCAGTTACTCGTACTCCTACGAGCAGTACTTC
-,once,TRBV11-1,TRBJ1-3,CASSLSGSSGNTIYF,TGTGCCAGCAGCTTAAGTGGCAGCTCTGGAAACACCATATATTTT
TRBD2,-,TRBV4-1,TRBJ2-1,CASSQGVGLAEGNEQFF,TGCGCCAGCAGCCAAGGGGTGGGACTAGCGGAGGGTAATGAGCAGTTCTTC
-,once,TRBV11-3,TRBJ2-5,CASSLGGSQETQYF,TGTGCCAGCAGCTTAGGGGGTTCCCAAGAGACCCAGTACTTC
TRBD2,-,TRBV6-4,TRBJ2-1,CASSESSGSANEQFF,TGTGCCAGCAGTGAGTCCAGCGGGAGTGCGAATGAGCAGTTCTTC
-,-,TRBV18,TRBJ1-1,CASSPLTANTEAFF,TGTGCCAGCTCACCCTTGACAGCGAACACTGAAGCTTTCTTT
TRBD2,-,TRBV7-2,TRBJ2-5,CASSAGGGETQYF,TGTGCCAGCAGCGCGGGAGGTGGAGAGACCCAGTACTTC
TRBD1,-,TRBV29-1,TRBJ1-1,CSVDRPLVTGHNTEAFF,TGCAGCGTTGATCGACCCCTGGTGACAGGGCATAACACTGAAGCTTTCTTT
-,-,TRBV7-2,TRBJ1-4,CASSFNRVTEKLFF,TGTGCCAGCAGCTTCAACAGGGTCACTGAAAAACTGTTTTTT
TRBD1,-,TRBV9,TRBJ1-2,CASSPIINAGGREYGYTF,TGTGCCAGCAGCCCCATCATAAACGCAGGGGGCCGAGAGTATGGCTACACCTTC